One and the same sample provided the 17 T cell receptor beta chains below, sequenced in a study of blood T cell repertoires in COVID-19. TCRdb's table, derived via immunoSEQ multiplex PCR, lists solely in-frame clones and lacks some. The table shows about 230,000 clones, with about nine tenths occurring only once. Sequencing was carried out using peripheral blood. Receptor source: a man aged 45 to 65 with COVID-19, enrolled during active disease.

The chain carries TRBV19 and TRBJ2-2; D remains unclear. Trimming cost V 4 bases and J 2 bases, with 8 bases left between them. Germline loops: CDR1 LNHDA, CDR2 SQIVND (reference sequence). CDR3 length equals 14 residues. The CDR3 DNA sequence: TGTGCCAGTAGTACCCCGACTAACACCGGGGAGCTGTTTTTT. Its translation: CASSTPTNTGELFF.

V is TRBV30 and J is TRBJ2-3; 12 bases match TRBD2. CDR3 size: 16 residues. V dropped 2 bases and J dropped 2; count of bases not matched to a gene: 5. CDR1 and CDR2 from the germline V gene are GTSNPN and SVGIG (reference sequence). The CDR3 protein is CAWSSGLAGNTDTQYF. CDR3 coding DNA: TGTGCCTGGAGTTCAGGACTAGCGGGAAACACAGATACGCAGTATTTT.

The rearrangement uses TRBV6-5 and TRBJ2-1, with 8 bases that match TRBD2. The CDR3 has 14 residues. CDR1 is MNHEY and CDR2 is SVGAGI in the germline V gene. Unmatched junction bases numbered 8, after V lost 10 bases and J lost 3 bases. CDR3 sequence (DNA): TGTGCCACCACGTCGGGACTAGACTACAATGAGCAGTTCTTC. Its translation is CATTSGLDYNEQFF.

This clone was observed once. This chain uses TRBV9 with TRBJ1-2; weak D call: TRBD1 (6 bases). Germline values: CDR1 SGDLS, CDR2 YYNGEE. This CDR3 has 16 amino acids. Trimming left V 0 bases short and J 4 bases short, with 16 bases between. As DNA, the CDR3 is TGTGCCAGCAGCGTAGCTGCACAGGGCGAGGGCTATGGCTACACCTTC. It yields the protein CASSVAAQGEGYGYTF.

The CDR3 DNA reads as TGTGCCATCAGCCGGGGACAGGGGGAGAATCAGCCCCAGCATTTT. Translated, it gives CAISRGQGENQPQHF. The J gene is TRBJ1-5, the V gene TRBV10-3; 11 bases match TRBD1. This CDR3 spans 15 amino acids. Germline-derived CDR1 and CDR2 are ENHRY and SYGVKD. V shed 6 bases and J 4 bases; nucleotides not matched to a gene: 5.

This clone was seen once. The rearrangement uses TRBV10-3 and TRBJ2-2; D call uncertain. The CDR3 totals 15 residues. V was clipped by 0 bases and J by 2 bases, with 7 bases between them. Germline V gene data show CDR1 as ENHRY and CDR2 as SYGVKD. The CDR3 bases are TGTGCCATCAGTGAGTCCACAGAAAACACCGGGGAGCTGTTTTTT. Residues: CAISESTENTGELFF.

V and J are TRBV2 and TRBJ1-1; D may be TRBD1 (6 bases). The CDR3 runs to 15 residues. Germline CDR1 reads SNHLY; CDR2 reads FYNNEI. V shed 3 bases and J shed 4 bases, with 15 bases lying between them. The CDR3 DNA sequence: TGTGCCAGCAGTGATCAGGGGACCGCGGGCACTGAAGCTTTCTTT. Translating it yields CASSDQGTAGTEAFF.

The rearrangement uses TRBV3-1 (or the pseudogene TRBV3-2) and TRBJ1-1, with TRBD1 matching 7 bases. J lost 8 bases, V lost 5 bases, and 8 bases had no gene match. Germline CDR1 LGHDT, CDR2 YNNKEL (reference sequence). The CDR3 is 13 residues long. CDR3: CASSWGQLKEAFF. The CDR3 DNA reads as TGTGCCAGCAGCTGGGGACAGCTAAAGGAAGCTTTCTTT.

A single count supports this clone. The chain combines TRBV4-1 with TRBJ2-2; D remains unclear. Trimming removed 5 bases from V and 4 bases from J, with 5 bases in between. Germline-derived CDR1 and CDR2 are MGHRA and YSYEKL. The CDR3 has 12 residues. CDR3 protein: CASSFVTGELFF. The DNA for the CDR3 is TGCGCCAGCAGCTTCGTCACCGGGGAGCTGTTTTTT.

V is TRBV7-8 and J is TRBJ2-7, with a weak D call TRBD1 (6 bases). The V and J ends lost 2 bases and 0 bases respectively, with 11 bases between them. From germline, CDR1 is SGHVS and CDR2 FQNEAQ. The CDR3 runs 15 residues. CDR3 amino acids: CASSLTTGISYEQYF. As DNA, the CDR3 is TGTGCCAGCAGCTTAACGACAGGCATCTCCTACGAGCAGTACTTC. The full variable domain, rest sourced from reference TRBV7-8 and TRBJ2-7, is GAGVSQSPRYKVAKRGQDVALRCDPISGHVSLFWYQQALGQGPEFLTYFQNEAQLDKSGLPSDRFFAERPEGSVSTLKIQRTQQEDSAVYLCASSLTTGISYEQYFGPGTRLTVT.

The J gene is TRBJ1-6, the V gene TRBV6-4, with 7 bases identical to TRBD1. This CDR3 is 15 amino acids long. The junction had 10 bases not matched to a gene; V was cut back by 5 bases and J by 9 bases. The germline CDR1 and CDR2 sequences are MRHNA and SNTAGT. CDR3 loop: CASSSTGTDGSPLHF. In DNA, the CDR3 is TGTGCCAGCAGTTCTACCGGGACAGATGGTTCACCCCTCCACTTT.

This chain uses TRBV19 with TRBJ1-5; maybe TRBD1 (5 bases). CDR1 and CDR2 from the germline V gene are LNHDA and SQIVND (reference sequence). V lost 5 bases, J lost 6 bases, and 17 bases lay in between. The CDR3 contains 15 residues. Written as DNA, the CDR3 is TGTGCCAGTAGTTTCGGCGGGGGGTTAGGTCAGCCCCAGCATTTT. Protein sequence: CASSFGGGLGQPQHF.

CDR3 sequence: CASSTWTGANQPQHF. As DNA, the CDR3 is TGTGCCAGCAGCACGTGGACAGGGGCCAATCAGCCCCAGCATTTT. This rearrangement joins TRBV7-3 to TRBJ1-5; 9 bases align to TRBD1. This CDR3 is built from 15 residues. Per the germline V gene, CDR1 is SGHTA and CDR2 is FQGTGA. V shed 5 bases and J 3 bases; nucleotides not matched to a gene: 5.

This chain links TRBV3-1 (or the pseudogene TRBV3-2) with TRBJ1-4; weak D call: TRBD1 (6 bases). Germline V gene lookup returns CDR1 LGHDT and CDR2 YNNKEL (reference sequence). Trimming took off 8 bases at V and 0 bases at J, with 22 bases between the two ends. This CDR3 region has 18 residues. The CDR3 DNA follows: TGTGCCAGCGGGGCGTTGTGGGGGGCGGGAGCAACTAATGAAAAACTGTTTTTT. It translates to CASGALWGAGATNEKLFF.

V and J are TRBV7-2 and TRBJ1-5; D might be TRBD1 (6 bases). The CDR3 sequence is 14 residues long. Germline CDR1 reads SGHTA; CDR2 reads FQGNSA. Trimming removed 5 bases from V and 2 bases from J, with 10 bases in between. The chain's CDR3 is CASSPSGGNQPQHF. The CDR3 DNA reads as TGTGCCAGCAGCCCGTCAGGGGGCAATCAGCCCCAGCATTTT. The full variable domain, completed using reference TRBV7-2 and TRBJ1-5, is GAGVSQSPSNKVTEKGKDVELRCDPISGHTALYWYRQSLGQGLEFLIYFQGNSAPDKSGLPSDRFSAERTGGSVSTLTIQRTQQEDSAVYLCASSPSGGNQPQHFGDGTRLSIL.

This clone was observed a single time. This sequence joins TRBV2 and TRBJ2-7; 7 nucleotides line up with TRBD1. Germline trimming cut 2 bases from V and 0 bases from J; bases unmatched to any gene: 7. The CDR3 contains 16 residues. Germline CDR1 and CDR2: SNHLY and FYNNEI. The DNA of the CDR3 is TGTGCCAGCAGTGAATTCGGGACAGAACGCTCCTACGAGCAGTACTTC. Its protein product is CASSEFGTERSYEQYF.

J is TRBJ2-1 and V is TRBV12-3 or TRBV12-4; a weak D match, TRBD2 (5 bases). The CDR3 runs 13 residues. Trimming removed 5 bases from V and 4 bases from J, with 9 bases in between. For the CDR3, the DNA is TGTGCCAGCAGTCCCACGGGGTACAATGAGCAGTTCTTC. Amino acid sequence: CASSPTGYNEQFF.